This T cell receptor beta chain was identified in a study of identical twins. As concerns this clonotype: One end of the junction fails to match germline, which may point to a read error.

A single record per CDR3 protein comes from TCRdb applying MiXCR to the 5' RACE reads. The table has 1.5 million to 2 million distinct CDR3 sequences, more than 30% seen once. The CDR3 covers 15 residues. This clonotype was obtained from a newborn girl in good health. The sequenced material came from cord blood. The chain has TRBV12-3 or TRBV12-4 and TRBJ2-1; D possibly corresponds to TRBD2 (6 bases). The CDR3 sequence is CASSLGLAYSNKQFF. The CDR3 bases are TGTGCCAGCAGTTTAGGGCTAGCGTATAGCAATAAGCAGTTCTTC.